This TCR beta chain was observed in a study of T cell responses to AZD1222 COVID-19 vaccine (dated by TCRdb to about 2021). Regarding the study in general: AZD1222 recipients with second doses at about 4 weeks or about 12 weeks were pooled, because spike-specific TCR depth and breadth did not differ between schedules. TCR sequencing was performed for over 230 trial participants, of whom roughly 200 were given two doses of AZD1222 and approximately 26 were given two doses of MenACWY control vaccine. Enrollment into the trials was organized by age into subgroups of 18-55, 56-69 and 70-plus years, and those subgroups contained approximately 160, 26 and 62 TCR-sequenced participants, respectively.

General conclusions and limits of the study: No day 14 peak-response samples were available, so repertoires were characterized only after the peak T cell response. The vaccine-associated CD4 TCRs covered the entire spike protein, and the dominant responses fell in regions 160-218 and 743-854. Spike-specific TCR breadth and depth rose significantly after two AZD1222 doses compared with day 0 and with MenACWY recipients. Only a handful of AZD1222 recipients were SARS-CoV-2 seropositive at baseline, limiting conclusions about previously exposed vaccinees. In the small 56-69-year group, the increase in depth fell short of significance, most likely because of low power. Participants were mostly white British and included more females than males, and it was suggested by the authors that clonal diversity may have been underestimated. Epitopes outside the regions mutated in the B.1.351 and B.1.1.7 variants were reportedly recognized by nearly half of the unique spike-specific TCRs.

A word on this clone: Its cognate antigen has yet to be identified. No base quality information exists; no much larger clone differs at one position.

The sample's time point label is to be understood as: baseline before first vaccination. The vaccinee samples were drawn from two UK trials, COV001 and COV002, one of which was a single-blind randomized controlled phase 2/3 trial testing AZD1222 (ChAdOx1 nCoV-19) in healthy adults. For TCRbeta chain sequencing, PBMC samples were collected from trial participants at day 0 and at day 28 after the second dose. The CDR3 regions of human TCRbeta chains were analyzed by immunosequencing. In the authors' own workflow: Repertoire TCRs were checked for matches against a reference library of SARS-CoV-2-specific TCRs that had been generated using the MIRA antigen-specificity platform. Breadth was defined as the fraction of unique TCRs that were SARS-CoV-2-associated. Depth was defined as the fraction of total T cells that were SARS-CoV-2-associated. Using the MIRA data, every spike-specific TCR was mapped to the spike region that the TCR reacted to and assigned to either a CD4 or a CD8 class. Log10-transformed breadth and depth values were compared by one-way ANOVA with Sidak's multiple comparisons tests. The source is immuneACCESS, and TCRdb retained only in-frame sequences with V and J called. Part of the clones is not carried over; for the studies checked, unresolved V genes explain less than half of this, and the remainder is unexplained. V, J and clone size were drawn from that table, and D and trimming were deduced from the DNA. In this sample the table shows roughly 130,000 clones, roughly 85% of which occur a single time. The ten most abundant clones make up about 8.3% of the sample.

CDR1 is given as GTSNPN and CDR2 as SVGIG, both from the germline V gene (reference sequence). The CDR3 runs 13 amino acids, cysteine and phenylalanine included. Just the 39-base CDR3 DNA is kept, in frame starting at base 1. V lost 0 bases and J lost 6 bases; the stretch between them is 12 bases long. Sequenced material: peripheral blood, taken on day 0 of AZD1222 vaccination. The clonotype originates from an adult in good health. The chain couples TRBV30 to TRBJ2-7; the D gene is perhaps TRBD2, on 6 matching bases. The CDR3 protein is CAWSVSLTSEQYF. The DNA sequence is given as TGTGCCTGGAGTGTAAGCCTGACTAGCGAGCAGTACTTC.